The following is a TCR beta chain sequence with its context. As originally analysed: The authors estimated nucleated cell counts from reference gene primer amplification. TCRdb's copy holds only in-frame clones and misses some; the assay was immunoSEQ multiplex PCR. That table supplies the V and J calls and clone size; D and trimming were determined from the DNA. The sample consists of approximately 110,000 clones, less than 90% of them appearing once. The sample comes from a study of blood T cell repertoires in COVID-19. Study-level background: Samples of COVID-19 (acute and convalescent) were obtained from the United States, Italy and Spain. The analysed material was cDNA or gDNA that came from T cells, B-cell-depleted T cells, or PBMCs.

J gave up 2 bases and V 7 bases, and 3 bases lay outside the gene matches. The CDR3 has 13 amino acids. Germline CDR1 is SNHLY and CDR2 is FYNNEI. Sequencing was carried out using peripheral blood. This TCR came from a woman aged 55 to 70 with acute or convalescent COVID-19. The V and J genes are TRBV2 and TRBJ2-3, with 7 bases identical to TRBD2. The DNA for the CDR3 is TGTGCCAGCACCGGGGGGACCACAGATACGCAGTATTTT. This encodes CASTGGTTDTQYF.